The 30 T cell receptor beta chains below all came from one sample that was sequenced in a study of OX40 agonist ivuxolimab in advanced cancers. Preparation of the library involved the immunoSEQ multiplex PCR assay. This is the immuneACCESS table as TCRdb keeps it, with only in-frame sequences that have V and J called. A part of the clones is gone; compared with another copy, unresolved V genes explain less than half, and the rest is unexplained. The table for this sample lists about 34,000 clones; about 93% of them were counted only once. The ten top clones hold approximately 4% of the sample. The source was CD4+ or CD8+ T cells sorted from blood, collected in a trial of the OX40 agonist ivuxolimab. The origin of the receptors is an adult with an advanced solid tumor such as melanoma, head and neck, liver or kidney cancer.

This chain joins TRBV28 and TRBJ2-2; 10 positions match TRBD1. Germline CDR1 MDHEN, CDR2 SYDVKM. V lost 6 bases, J lost 6 bases, and 7 bases stayed unmatched. This CDR3 region has 15 residues. The CDR3 loop reads CASRGQGWGAGELFF. Here the CDR3 DNA reads TGTGCCAGCAGGGGACAGGGGTGGGGCGCCGGGGAGCTGTTTTTT. Full variable domain (missing parts from reference TRBV28 and TRBJ2-2): DVKVTQSSRYLVKRTGEKVFLECVQDMDHENMFWYRQDPGLGLRLIYFSYDVKMKEKGDIPEGYSVSREKKERFSLILESASTNQTSMYLCASRGQGWGAGELFFGEGSRLTVL.

The J gene is TRBJ1-4, the V gene TRBV5-1, with TRBD1 matching over 10 bases. In germline, CDR1 is SGHRS, CDR2 YFSETQ. The CDR3 sequence is 16 residues long. Trimming at V came to 4 bases and at J to 0 bases, leaving 3 bases not matched to a gene. The CDR3 is CASSRTGGATNEKLFF. The DNA of the CDR3 is TGCGCCAGCAGCAGGACAGGGGGGGCAACTAATGAAAAACTGTTTTTT. The entire variable domain, with the rest obtained from reference TRBV5-1 and TRBJ1-4, is as follows: KAGVTQTPRYLIKTRGQQVTLSCSPISGHRSVSWYQQTPGQGLQFLFEYFSETQRNKGNFPGRFSGRQFSNSRSEMNVSTLELGDSALYLCASSRTGGATNEKLFFGSGTQLSVL.

The chain links TRBV11-2 to TRBJ2-7, with a tentative D call TRBD2 (6 bases). The CDR3 totals 16 residues. CDR1 SGHAT and CDR2 FQNNGV come from the germline V gene. V lost 1 base and J 0 bases, leaving 13 bases between the germline ends. CDR3 protein: CASSLVGGASSYEQYF. In nucleotides, the CDR3 is TGTGCCAGCAGCTTAGTCGGCGGGGCGAGCTCCTACGAGCAGTACTTC.

This clone was seen once. This chain links TRBV6-6 with TRBJ2-7, with D tentatively TRBD1 (5 bases). In germline, CDR1 is MNHNY, CDR2 SVGAGI (reference sequence). This CDR3 is built from 16 residues. The ends were cut back, 4 bases at V and 0 bases at J, with 16 bases in the middle. The CDR3 here is CASSLGIGQISYEQYF. DNA for the CDR3: TGTGCCAGCAGTTTAGGGATCGGACAAATCTCCTACGAGCAGTACTTC.

The chain carries TRBV4-1 and TRBJ2-7; the D gene is possibly TRBD1 (6 bases). The CDR3 runs 15 residues. The V end was cut by 3 bases, the J end by 2 bases, with 14 bases between. The germline gives CDR1 MGHRA, CDR2 YSYEKL. CDR3 sequence reads: CASSHQSGQTYEQYF. DNA for the CDR3: TGCGCCAGCAGCCATCAGTCCGGACAGACCTACGAGCAGTACTTC.

The CDR3 nucleotides are TGTGCCAGCAGCCCCCTTGCAAATCGGGAGCAGTACTTC. Its translation is CASSPLANREQYF. This chain connects TRBV7-3 to TRBJ2-7; D not resolved. The CDR3 consists of 13 residues. The V gene lost 5 bases and the J gene lost 7 bases, with 15 bases spanning the gap. Germline V gene sequence: CDR1 SGHTA, CDR2 FQGTGA.

The rearrangement joins TRBV5-1 to TRBJ2-3; no clear D. V lost 2 bases and J 2 bases, leaving 15 bases between the germline ends. The CDR3 has 16 residues. Germline CDR1 reads SGHRS; CDR2 reads YFSETQ. Written as DNA, the CDR3 is TGCGCCAGCAGCTTCGACCTTCTCCCTCCCACAGATACGCAGTATTTT. Translation: CASSFDLLPPTDTQYF.

The rearrangement joins TRBV5-1 to TRBJ2-7; 10 bases agree with TRBD1. Germline V lookup: CDR1 SGHRS, CDR2 YFSETQ. V lost 2 bases to trimming and J lost 3 bases; unmatched junction nucleotides: 5. There are 15 residues in the CDR3. CDR3 coding DNA: TGCGCCAGCAGCTTAGACCGGGACAGGGGCTACGAGCAGTACTTC. Protein: CASSLDRDRGYEQYF. Full variable domain (outside the CDR3, taken from reference TRBV5-1 and TRBJ2-7): KAGVTQTPRYLIKTRGQQVTLSCSPISGHRSVSWYQQTPGQGLQFLFEYFSETQRNKGNFPGRFSGRQFSNSRSEMNVSTLELGDSALYLCASSLDRDRGYEQYFGPGTRLTVT.

This clone was counted once. The chain links TRBV6-5 to TRBJ2-7; D is undetermined. This CDR3 comprises 14 residues. Trimming took off 6 bases at V and 2 bases at J, with 14 bases between the two ends. Germline-derived CDR1 and CDR2 are MNHEY and SVGAGI. CDR3: CASRTAGSTYEQYF. CDR3 DNA: TGTGCCAGCAGAACCGCCGGGTCCACCTACGAGCAGTACTTC.

This chain connects TRBV15 to TRBJ1-1, with 9 bases aligning to TRBD1. V trimming: 0 bases; J trimming: 13 bases; junction bases outside the gene matches: 12. The CDR3 consists of 15 residues. The germline V gene encodes CDR1 LNHNV and CDR2 YYDKDF (reference sequence). The CDR3 loop reads CATSREGGTGSLCFF. In DNA form, the CDR3 reads TGTGCCACCAGCAGAGAGGGAGGGACAGGGTCCCTCTGTTTCTTT.

The chain couples TRBV2 to TRBJ2-3; D call uncertain. The CDR3 has 12 amino acids. Germline values: CDR1 SNHLY, CDR2 FYNNEI. The V gene lost 7 bases and the J gene lost 6 bases, with 11 bases spanning the gap. The CDR3 is CASNVRRDTQYF. In DNA form, the CDR3 reads TGTGCCAGCAACGTCCGCAGGGATACGCAGTATTTT.

The V call is TRBV5-6, the J call TRBJ2-5; the D gene is possibly TRBD2 (6 bases). Per the germline V gene, CDR1 is SGHDT and CDR2 is YYEEEE. CDR3 size: 15 residues. V was shortened by 1 base and J by 2 bases, with 12 bases between the two germline ends. CDR3 amino acids: CASSLTRDSQETQYF. The CDR3 DNA is TGTGCCAGCAGCTTGACCCGGGACTCGCAAGAGACCCAGTACTTC.

The V and J genes are TRBV27 and TRBJ2-1; TRBD1 agrees at 10 bases. CDR3 length: 15 residues. Looked up from germline, CDR1 is MNHEY and CDR2 is SMNVEV (reference sequence). With 5 bases clipped from V and 4 bases from J, the junction kept 5 bases outside the gene matches. CDR3 protein: CASSPRQGAYNEQFF. In DNA, the CDR3 is TGTGCCAGCAGTCCACGACAGGGGGCTTACAATGAGCAGTTCTTC.

The gene calls are TRBV7-9 and TRBJ1-6, with D uncertain. The CDR3 covers 17 residues. V was clipped by 5 bases and J by 10 bases, with 24 bases between them. Per the germline V gene, CDR1 is SEHNR and CDR2 is FQNEAQ (reference sequence). The DNA for the CDR3 is TGTGCCAGCAGCGAGGCCCCCCGGGGAGCCGGAGGGTCACCCCTCCACTTT. Translation gives CASSEAPRGAGGSPLHF.

The rearrangement uses TRBV6-5 and TRBJ2-5; 8 bases map to TRBD2. Per germline, CDR1 MNHEY and CDR2 SVGAGI. Trimming at V came to 3 bases and at J to 5 bases, leaving 5 bases not matched to a gene. The CDR3 spans 14 residues. For the CDR3, the DNA is TGTGCCAGCAGTTATATGGCGGGAGGTGAGACCCAGTACTTC. Its translation: CASSYMAGGETQYF.

V usage is TRBV28 and J usage is TRBJ2-5; D call uncertain. V was pared by 3 bases and J by 1 base, with 12 bases between. The germline V gene has CDR1 MDHEN and CDR2 SYDVKM. This CDR3 is 15 amino acids long. For the CDR3, the DNA is TGTGCCAGCAGTTTCCCAGCCCGCGGCCAAGAGACCCAGTACTTC. Encoded protein: CASSFPARGQETQYF.

V and J are TRBV18 and TRBJ2-7, with D perhaps TRBD2 (6 bases). The CDR3 contains 13 residues. Germline values: CDR1 KGHSH, CDR2 LQKENI. V gave up 5 bases and J gave up 3 bases, with 11 bases separating them. DNA for the CDR3: TGTGCCAGCTCATCGTCGGAGGGCTACGAGCAGTACTTC. This codes for CASSSSEGYEQYF.

The V and J genes are TRBV11-2 and TRBJ2-5; D is undetermined. The ends were cut back, 5 bases at V and 7 bases at J, with 8 bases in the middle. The CDR3 is made up of 11 amino acids. Per the germline V gene, CDR1 is SGHAT and CDR2 is FQNNGV. The CDR3 sequence: CASSPSLTQYF. As DNA, the CDR3 is TGTGCCAGCAGCCCCTCCTTGACCCAGTACTTC.

The rearrangement joins TRBV7-2 to TRBJ1-1, with D unclear. CDR1 is SGHTA, CDR2 FQGNSA, per germline. The CDR3 sequence is 14 residues long. The V end was cut by 5 bases, the J end by 1 base, with 11 bases between. CDR3 bases: TGTGCCAGCAGCGTTTTTGAAGGGAACACTGAAGCTTTCTTT. As protein: CASSVFEGNTEAFF.

V usage is TRBV7-3 and J usage is TRBJ2-7; TRBD1 or TRBD2 may be the D gene (5 bases each). The CDR3 covers 16 residues. The germline V gene encodes CDR1 SGHTA and CDR2 FQGTGA. V gave up 5 bases and J gave up 2 bases, with 19 bases separating them. CDR3 in DNA: TGTGCCAGCAGCCCCGAGGCCGGGACGAACCCCTACGAGCAGTACTTC. Protein product: CASSPEAGTNPYEQYF.

This clone has just one count. The rearrangement links TRBV15 to TRBJ2-3; D is uncertain. V lost 0 bases and J 4 bases, leaving 5 bases between the germline ends. The CDR3 sequence is 13 residues long. Germline CDR1 and CDR2: LNHNV and YYDKDF (reference sequence). This CDR3 reads CATSRDIADTQYF. DNA of the CDR3: TGTGCCACCAGCAGAGATATCGCAGATACGCAGTATTTT.

This clone was seen a single time. This chain joins TRBV28 and TRBJ1-4, with 9 bases identical to TRBD1. The V gene end was trimmed by 5 bases and the J gene end by 7 bases; junction bases not matched to a gene: 5. CDR1 is MDHEN and CDR2 is SYDVKM in the germline V gene. The CDR3 covers 14 residues. The CDR3, as DNA: TGTGCCAGCAGTAAACAGGGGGCGGGTGAAAAACTGTTTTTT. This translates into CASSKQGAGEKLFF.

The chain employs TRBV5-6 and TRBJ2-7, with 8 bases lining up with TRBD1. The CDR3 extends over 15 amino acids. J was trimmed by 2 bases and V by 4 bases; bases with no gene match: 8. Germline CDR1 reads SGHDT; CDR2 reads YYEEEE. The CDR3 nucleotides read TGTGCCAGCAGCGTGACAGGGGTCCGGACCTACGAGCAGTACTTC. This encodes CASSVTGVRTYEQYF.

The rearrangement links TRBV12-5 to TRBJ1-2; the D is unclear. Germline-derived CDR1 and CDR2 are LGHNT and FRNRAP. CDR3 size: 12 residues. V dropped 1 base and J dropped 3 bases, with 3 bases sitting between them. The CDR3 sequence: CASGLDHYGYTF. CDR3 coding DNA: TGTGCTAGTGGTTTGGACCACTATGGCTACACCTTC.

The J gene is TRBJ2-6, the V gene TRBV5-4; TRBD1 is a possible D gene (8 bases). Germline CDR1 is SGHNT and CDR2 is YYREEE (reference sequence). This CDR3 region has 18 residues. With 5 bases removed from V and 0 bases from J, the gap between germline ends came to 18 bases. Here the CDR3 DNA reads TGTGCCAGCAGTCTGCACAGGGGGGGAATCTCTGGGGCCAACGTCCTGACTTTC. It yields the protein CASSLHRGGISGANVLTF.

The rearrangement links TRBV7-8 to TRBJ2-7; D may correspond to TRBD1 or TRBD2 (5 bases each). The germline CDR1 and CDR2 sequences are SGHVS and FQNEAQ. V lost 1 base to trimming and J lost 3 bases, with 16 bases between them. The CDR3 runs 16 residues. The DNA of the CDR3 is TGTGCCAGCAGCTTAGGTGTGGGACCCTCTTACTACGAGCAGTACTTC. As protein: CASSLGVGPSYYEQYF.

Written as DNA, the CDR3 is TGTGCCAGCAGTTTATGGCAGATAAGCTCCTACGAGCAGTACTTC. Translation gives CASSLWQISSYEQYF. The chain joins TRBV28 to TRBJ2-7; no clear D. Per germline, CDR1 MDHEN and CDR2 SYDVKM. V gave up 0 bases and J gave up 0 bases, with 9 bases separating them. The CDR3 has 15 residues.

The genes are TRBV11-2 and TRBJ2-5; D is unresolved. CDR3 length: 11 amino acids. Per the germline V gene, CDR1 is SGHAT and CDR2 is FQNNGV. Trimming removed 4 bases at V and 4 bases at J, with 4 bases between. CDR3 in DNA: TGTGCCAGCAGCTCCGCAGAGACCCAGTACTTC. It codes for CASSSAETQYF.

V gene TRBV28 combines with J gene TRBJ1-6; no clear D gene. Trimming removed 3 bases at V and 4 bases at J, with 7 bases between. Germline V CDR1 and CDR2: MDHEN, SYDVKM. The CDR3 length is 14 residues. CDR3 in DNA: TGTGCCAGCAGTTTGACACAGTATAATTCACCCCTCCACTTT. This gives the protein CASSLTQYNSPLHF. Using reference TRBV28 and TRBJ1-6 for the parts outside the CDR3, the full variable domain is DVKVTQSSRYLVKRTGEKVFLECVQDMDHENMFWYRQDPGLGLRLIYFSYDVKMKEKGDIPEGYSVSREKKERFSLILESASTNQTSMYLCASSLTQYNSPLHFGNGTRLTVT.

The rearrangement uses TRBV6-6 and TRBJ2-3; D perhaps matches TRBD1 (5 bases). V dropped 0 bases and J dropped 2 bases, with 9 bases sitting between them. The germline gives CDR1 MNHNY, CDR2 SVGAGI (reference sequence). The CDR3 is made up of 15 amino acids. DNA for the CDR3: TGTGCCAGCAGTTACTCTGGGGCGGACACAGATACGCAGTATTTT. Translating gives CASSYSGADTDTQYF.